Below, 29 T cell receptor beta chains from the same sample are listed, as sequenced in a study of T cells in Graves' hyperthyroidism and ophthalmopathy. TCR beta CDR3 regions were amplified from RNA. Carried out on the TCR CDR3, a first-round RT-PCR used the HTBI primer set. One entry per CDR3 protein, called by TCRdb with MiXCR from the multiplex PCR reads. The sample includes 730,000 or so distinct CDR3 sequences, about 17% of them seen just once. Sequencing was done on a sample of blood. These receptors all come from a woman in her fifties or sixties with Graves' hyperthyroidism that later progressed to Graves' ophthalmopathy.

With respect to this clonotype: A read error may be the cause here, since a much bigger clone is one base away. The CDR3 region is CASNEDRRGRGTDTQYF. Written as DNA, the CDR3 is TGTGCCAGCAACGAAGATCGTCGGGGGCGAGGCACAGATACGCAGTATTTT. The V and J genes are TRBV11-3 and TRBJ2-3, with D perhaps given as TRBD1 or TRBD2 (6 bases each). This CDR3 is 17 amino acids long. V lost 7 bases and J lost 1, with 21 bases in between. Germline V gene lookup returns CDR1 SGHNT and CDR2 YENEEA.

This clonotype was counted between two and nine times. V and J are TRBV10-3 and TRBJ2-7, with 12 bases that match TRBD2. This CDR3 is 15 amino acids long. The V segment lost 6 bases and the J segment 6 bases; nucleotides outside the gene matches: 9. Germline V gene sequence: CDR1 ENHRY, CDR2 SYGVKD. The CDR3 DNA sequence: TGTGCCATCAGAAGACTAGCGGGGGCCTCGTTCGAGCAGTACTTC. Protein: CAIRRLAGASFEQYF.

This clonotype was seen repeatedly, ten times or more. The CDR3 loop is CAWSPGWMNTEAFF. The CDR3 nucleotides read TGTGCCTGGAGTCCAGGGTGGATGAACACTGAAGCTTTCTTT. The rearrangement uses TRBV30 and TRBJ1-1, with TRBD1 as a possible D gene (5 bases). CDR1 and CDR2 (germline): GTSNPN, SVGIG (reference sequence). The CDR3 length is 14 residues. Trimming removed 2 bases at V and 0 bases at J, with 10 bases between.

On this clonotype: A much larger clone sits a single nucleotide away, making a read error possible. This chain connects TRBV11-1 to TRBJ2-3, with D possibly being TRBD2 (5 bases). Germline V gene lookup returns CDR1 SGHAT and CDR2 FQDESV (reference sequence). This CDR3 contains 14 residues. In DNA, the CDR3 is TGTGCCACCAAAACTGGACCTAGCACAGATATGCAGTATTTT. Its translation is CATKTGPSTDMQYF.

There are a few counts of this clonotype. V is TRBV10-2 and J is TRBJ2-5; D is undetermined. The ends were cut back, 5 bases at V and 6 bases at J, with 22 bases in the middle. The CDR3 contains 16 residues. Germline V gives CDR1 WSHSY, CDR2 SAAADI. CDR3 protein: CASSSIDRQLIKTQYF. The CDR3, as DNA: TGCGCCAGCAGTTCTATCGATAGGCAGTTGATTAAGACCCAGTACTTC.

This clonotype was counted ten times or more. The CDR3 coding sequence is TGTGCCAGTAGTATATCCGGAGACAGGCTCGATTTCTATGGCTACACCTTC. It translates to CASSISGDRLDFYGYTF. The rearrangement links TRBV19 to TRBJ1-2, with D possibly TRBD1 on 6 matching bases. Germline lookup yields CDR1 LNHDA and CDR2 SQIVND (reference sequence). This CDR3 contains 17 residues. V lost 2 bases and J lost 4, with 20 bases in between.

V gene TRBV3-1 combines with J gene TRBJ1-1; 10 bases line up with TRBD1. Per germline, CDR1 LGHDT and CDR2 YNNKEL (reference sequence). V shed 0 bases and J 2 bases; nucleotides not matched to a gene: 6. The CDR3 length is 17 residues. The CDR3 here is CASSQDPDRGFNTEAFF. The CDR3 DNA is TGTGCCAGCAGCCAAGATCCGGACAGGGGGTTTAACACTGAAGCTTTCTTT. Using reference TRBV3-1 and TRBJ1-1 for the parts outside the CDR3, the full variable domain is DTAVSQTPKYLVTQMGNDKSIKCEQNLGHDTMYWYKQDSKKFLKIMFSYNNKELIINETVPNRFSPKSPDKAHLNLHINSLELGDSAVYFCASSQDPDRGFNTEAFFGQGTRLTVV.

V is TRBV6-2 or TRBV6-3 and J is TRBJ1-2; D is perhaps TRBD1 (6 bases). Between the trimmed V and J ends, which lost 4 bases and 4 bases, there was a span of 13 bases. This CDR3 region has 14 residues. Germline V gene data show CDR1 as MNHEY and CDR2 as SVGEGT. The CDR3 DNA is TGTGCCAGCAGTTCCTCGCAGGGGATCTATGGCTACACCTTC. Its protein product is CASSSSQGIYGYTF.

This chain links TRBV6-1 with TRBJ2-7, with D hard to call. The CDR3 runs 11 residues. The ends were cut back, 6 bases at V and 3 bases at J, with 6 bases in the middle. Germline lookup yields CDR1 MNHNS and CDR2 SASEGT. DNA for the CDR3: TGTGCCAGCAGGAACATCTACGAGCAGTACTTC. It codes for CASRNIYEQYF.

The rearrangement joins TRBV5-4 to TRBJ1-1; 8 bases match TRBD1. Germline V gene lookup returns CDR1 SGHNT and CDR2 YYREEE (reference sequence). V shed 4 bases and J 1 base; nucleotides not matched to a gene: 9. This CDR3 region has 16 residues. CDR3 sequence (DNA): TGTGCCAGCAGCGATGCTACCCAGGGGGCGAACACTGAAGCTTTCTTT. Its protein product is CASSDATQGANTEAFF. Together with reference TRBV5-4 and TRBJ1-1, the CDR3 gives the full variable domain: ETGVTQSPTHLIKTRGQQVTLRCSSQSGHNTVSWYQQALGQGPQFIFQYYREEENGRGNFPPRFSGLQFPNYSSELNVNALELDDSALYLCASSDATQGANTEAFFGQGTRLTVV.

For this clonotype: At one boundary the junction diverges from the germline segment, which might be a read error. The chain is built from TRBV12-3 or TRBV12-4 and TRBJ1-1; D is unresolved. The CDR3 runs 13 residues. CDR3 loop: CASTLRVNTEASF. The CDR3 nucleotides are TGTGCCAGCACCTTAAGGGTCAACACTGAAGCTTCCTTT.

This clonotype occurred many times. The chain is built from TRBV20-1 and TRBJ2-7, with a tentative D call TRBD2 (5 bases). V was clipped by 3 bases and J by 6 bases, with 9 bases between them. The CDR3 loop spans 11 amino acids. Germline-derived CDR1 and CDR2 are DFQATT and SNEGSKA (reference sequence). This CDR3 is CSASRGGEQYF. In DNA, the CDR3 is TGCAGTGCTAGTCGGGGTGGCGAGCAGTACTTC.

This clonotype was found many times. V and J are TRBV12-3 or TRBV12-4 and TRBJ2-2; D ambiguous. The CDR3 length is 15 residues. V was cut by 1 base and J by 1 base, with 7 bases left in between. CDR3: CASSLDPQNTGELFF. CDR3 sequence (DNA): TGTGCCAGCAGTTTAGACCCACAGAACACCGGGGAGCTGTTTTTT.

This clonotype showed up just a few times. CDR3 coding DNA: TGTGCCAGCAGCTGGGACCCAGCGAAGACCCAGTACTTC. Its translation is CASSWDPAKTQYF. The chain combines TRBV7-2 with TRBJ2-5; D might be TRBD1 or TRBD2, each matching 5 bases. V was cut by 4 bases and J by 6 bases, with 12 bases left in between. The CDR3 is made up of 13 amino acids. Per germline, CDR1 SGHTA and CDR2 FQGNSA.

This clonotype was observed a handful of times. The chain carries TRBV12-5 and TRBJ2-1; 9 positions match TRBD1. The CDR3 length is 16 residues. V shed 4 bases and J 5 bases; nucleotides not matched to a gene: 9. Germline CDR1 LGHNT, CDR2 FRNRAP. The CDR3 is CASGSPRDRANNEQFF. DNA for the CDR3: TGTGCTAGTGGTTCCCCCCGGGACAGGGCGAACAATGAGCAGTTCTTC.

In its sample, this clonotype was seen many times. The rearrangement uses TRBV12-3 or TRBV12-4 and TRBJ2-1, with TRBD2 matching 10 bases. J gave up 10 bases and V 5 bases, and 11 bases lay outside the gene matches. This CDR3 comprises 15 residues. The CDR3 protein is CASSPVLAGASEQFF. As DNA, the CDR3 is TGTGCCAGCAGTCCCGTCCTAGCGGGGGCAAGCGAGCAGTTCTTC.

The genes are TRBV19 and TRBJ2-1; D gene ambiguous. Per the germline V gene, CDR1 is LNHDA and CDR2 is SQIVND (reference sequence). This CDR3 has 17 amino acids. With 6 bases removed from V and 0 bases from J, the gap between germline ends came to 18 bases. CDR3 DNA sequence: TGTGCCAGTAGCCCGGGTGCGCCGGTCAGCTCCTACAATGAGCAGTTCTTC. It yields the protein CASSPGAPVSSYNEQFF. The variable domain in full, completed from reference TRBV19 and TRBJ2-1, reads DGGITQSPKYLFRKEGQNVTLSCEQNLNHDAMYWYRQDPGQGLRLIYYSQIVNDFQKGDIAEGYSVSREKKESFPLTVTSAQKNPTAFYLCASSPGAPVSSYNEQFFGPGTRLTVL.

This clonotype appeared many times. The junction and the germline gene differ at one end; a read error may be behind it. This chain links TRBV4-1 with TRBJ1-1, with D possibly TRBD1 on 5 matching bases. Germline V gene data show CDR1 as MGHRA and CDR2 as YSYEKL. CDR3 length: 14 residues. The CDR3, as DNA: TGTGCCAGCAGCCAAGACGGGGGTTACACTGAAGCTTTCTTT. As protein: CASSQDGGYTEAFF.

This clonotype was detected many times. The chain has TRBV13 and TRBJ1-2; possibly TRBD1 for D (5 bases). The CDR3 has 15 amino acids. The germline CDR1 and CDR2 sequences are PRHDT and FYEKMQ (reference sequence). Deletions cut 2 bases from V and 4 bases from J, with 14 bases between. The CDR3 nucleotides are TGTGCCAGCAGCTTAACGCCAGGGAGAGGCTATGGCTACACCTTC. Its translation: CASSLTPGRGYGYTF. The complete variable domain, with remaining parts taken from reference TRBV13 and TRBJ1-2, reads AAGVIQSPRHLIKEKRETATLKCYPIPRHDTVYWYQQGPGQDPQFLISFYEKMQSDKGSIPDRFSAQQFSDYHSELNMSSLELGDSALYFCASSLTPGRGYGYTFGSGTRLTVV.

This clonotype was seen more than once but under ten times. The CDR3 bases are TGCGCCAGCAGCCAAGTTCTGGGGTTCTACGAGCAGTACTTC. Translating it yields CASSQVLGFYEQYF. The J gene is TRBJ2-7, the V gene TRBV4-1; D unclear. Per the germline V gene, CDR1 is MGHRA and CDR2 is YSYEKL. This CDR3 comprises 14 residues. The V gene lost 1 base and the J gene lost 3 bases, with 10 bases spanning the gap.

About this clonotype itself: Compared with germline, one end of the junction differs, possibly owing to a read error. The rearrangement joins TRBV7-3 to TRBJ2-7; D perhaps matches TRBD2 (6 bases). Germline CDR1 reads SGHTA; CDR2 reads FQGTGA. The CDR3 is made up of 16 amino acids. In nucleotides, the CDR3 is TGCGCCAGCAGCCAAGAATCGGGAGACAGACCCTACGAGCAGTACTTC. Protein: CASSQESGDRPYEQYF.

This clonotype was detected many times. V usage is TRBV12-3 or TRBV12-4 and J usage is TRBJ1-1; 9 nucleotides align to TRBD1. CDR3 size: 14 residues. J was trimmed by 6 bases and V by 2 bases; bases with no gene match: 4. The CDR3, as DNA: TGTGCCAGCAGTTTATCACAGGGGGCCTCTGAAGCTTTCTTT. This translates into CASSLSQGASEAFF.

This clonotype has a single count. A much larger clonotype is one base distant, so this may be a read error. V usage is TRBV6-1 and J usage is TRBJ1-2; D might be TRBD1 (6 bases). The CDR3 has 15 residues. V lost 1 base, J lost 4 bases, and 13 bases lay in between. Germline loops: CDR1 MNHNS, CDR2 SASEGT. The CDR3 protein is CASSEGWGGGYGYTF. In DNA form, the CDR3 reads TGTGCCAGCAGTGAAGGTTGGGGGGGCGGCTATGGCTACACCTTC.

At least ten counts were recorded for this clonotype. The chain uses TRBV3-1 and TRBJ1-1; perhaps TRBD1 as D (6 bases). CDR1 and CDR2 (germline): LGHDT, YNNKEL (reference sequence). Trimming took 5 bases from V and 0 from J, leaving 22 bases between them. The length of the CDR3 is 18 residues. DNA for the CDR3: TGTGCCAGCAGCTCGAGTGGTGTTTGGGGGGCGATGAACACTGAAGCTTTCTTT. Translated: CASSSSGVWGAMNTEAFF.

The V gene is TRBV6-1, the J gene TRBJ1-5; D unresolved. Germline CDR1 MNHNS, CDR2 SASEGT. The CDR3 loop spans 15 amino acids. V lost 0 bases, J lost 3 bases, and 9 bases lay in between. Here the CDR3 reads CASSEAWDFNQPQHF. The CDR3 coding sequence is TGTGCCAGCAGTGAAGCATGGGATTTCAATCAGCCCCAGCATTTT.

The chain carries TRBV18 and TRBJ1-2; no clear D gene. V shed 2 bases and J shed 4 bases, with 8 bases lying between them. Germline lookup yields CDR1 KGHSH and CDR2 LQKENI. This CDR3 spans 13 amino acids. CDR3 amino acids: CASSPAEFYGYTF. The CDR3 DNA reads as TGTGCCAGCTCACCAGCAGAATTCTATGGCTACACCTTC. Looking up the rest from reference TRBV18 and TRBJ1-2 gives the full variable domain: NAGVMQNPRHLVRRRGQEARLRCSPMKGHSHVYWYRQLPEEGLKFMVYLQKENIIDESGMPKERFSAEFPKEGPSILRIQQVVRGDSAAYFCASSPAEFYGYTFGSGTRLTVV.

The chain couples TRBV9 to TRBJ2-3; 10 bases line up with TRBD1. Germline CDR1 reads SGDLS; CDR2 reads YYNGEE. V lost 2 bases, J lost 4 bases, and 4 bases stayed unmatched. The CDR3 covers 15 residues. CDR3 sequence: CASSVDRGYSDTQYF. CDR3 DNA sequence: TGTGCCAGCAGCGTGGACAGGGGGTACTCAGATACGCAGTATTTT.

This clonotype has a handful of counts. This chain links TRBV7-2 with TRBJ2-3; D perhaps matches TRBD2 (6 bases). The ends were cut back, 3 bases at V and 4 bases at J, with 11 bases in the middle. CDR3 length: 14 residues. The germline gives CDR1 SGHTA, CDR2 FQGNSA. The DNA for the CDR3 is TGTGCCAGCAGCTTTGGGGTAGCGGCAGATACGCAGTATTTT. Its translation is CASSFGVAADTQYF.

This clonotype was found a few times. The gene calls are TRBV25-1 and TRBJ1-1; maybe TRBD1 (6 bases). Per germline, CDR1 MGHDK and CDR2 SYGVNS. Deletions cut 5 bases from V and 5 bases from J, with 18 bases between. The length of the CDR3 is 15 residues. In nucleotides, the CDR3 is TGTGCCAGCAGTAACATTGACAGGCCTGGAACTGAAGCTTTCTTT. This translates into CASSNIDRPGTEAFF.